This T cell receptor (beta chain) was recorded in a study of identical twins. The study, taken as a whole, reports: Out-of-frame alpha sequences that twins shared showed excess low generation probability.

TCRdb reanalysed the 5' RACE reads using MiXCR and keeps one entry per CDR3 protein. Among approximately 190,000 distinct CDR3 sequences listed, approximately 15% were seen once. With V trimmed by 1 base and J by 0 bases, 6 bases remained unmatched. CDR1 is SGHTA and CDR2 is FQGNSA in the germline V gene. This CDR3 contains 16 residues. All donors comprised healthy Caucasians. This clonotype was seen more than once but under ten times. Its target is not known. This sample was shared with a second study, whose subject was T cells expressing NK-cell markers. That study adds: HCMV seropositivity characterized seven of the eight sequenced donors, and seronegativity one.

The sample was CD8+ T cells sorted from blood. This sequence originates from a young woman in good health. V gene TRBV7-2 combines with J gene TRBJ2-7, with 7 nucleotides matching TRBD2. CDR3 region: CASSLVGSGPSYEQYF. The DNA of the CDR3 is TGTGCCAGCAGCTTAGTAGGTAGCGGGCCCTCCTACGAGCAGTACTTC.